Reported below is one T cell receptor (beta chain). Sequencing used immunoSEQ v3.0 at survey level. Repertoires were generated with immunoSEQ multiplex PCR, while TCRdb's copy carries only in-frame clones and drops some. Of tens of thousands of clones in the sample, 80% to 90% were seen once. The data were taken from a study of long-term antiretroviral therapy in people with HIV. Germline V CDR1 and CDR2: SGHDT, YYEEEE. Between the trimmed V and J ends, which lost 0 bases and 4 bases, there was a span of 11 bases. This CDR3 is 14 amino acids long. The source material was unsorted PBMCs, sampled 0.1 years before starting antiretroviral therapy. This chain uses TRBV5-6 with TRBJ2-7; D possibly corresponds to TRBD2 (5 bases). The origin of this receptor is a man younger than 35 with HIV. CDR3 protein: CASSLGTGWYEQYF. CDR3 in DNA: TGTGCCAGCAGCTTGGGGACGGGGTGGTACGAGCAGTACTTC.